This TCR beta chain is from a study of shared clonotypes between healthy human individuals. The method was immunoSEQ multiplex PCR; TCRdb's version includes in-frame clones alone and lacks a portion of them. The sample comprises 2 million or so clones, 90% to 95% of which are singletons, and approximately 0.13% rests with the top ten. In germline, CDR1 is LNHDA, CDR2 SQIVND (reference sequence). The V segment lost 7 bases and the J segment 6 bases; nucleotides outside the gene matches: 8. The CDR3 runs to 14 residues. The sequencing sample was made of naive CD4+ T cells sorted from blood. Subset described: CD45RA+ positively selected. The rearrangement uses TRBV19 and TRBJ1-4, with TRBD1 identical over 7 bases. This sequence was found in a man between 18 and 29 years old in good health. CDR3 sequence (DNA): TGTGCCAGTACCTCCGGGACAGCTCATGAAAAACTGTTTTTT. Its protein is CASTSGTAHEKLFF.